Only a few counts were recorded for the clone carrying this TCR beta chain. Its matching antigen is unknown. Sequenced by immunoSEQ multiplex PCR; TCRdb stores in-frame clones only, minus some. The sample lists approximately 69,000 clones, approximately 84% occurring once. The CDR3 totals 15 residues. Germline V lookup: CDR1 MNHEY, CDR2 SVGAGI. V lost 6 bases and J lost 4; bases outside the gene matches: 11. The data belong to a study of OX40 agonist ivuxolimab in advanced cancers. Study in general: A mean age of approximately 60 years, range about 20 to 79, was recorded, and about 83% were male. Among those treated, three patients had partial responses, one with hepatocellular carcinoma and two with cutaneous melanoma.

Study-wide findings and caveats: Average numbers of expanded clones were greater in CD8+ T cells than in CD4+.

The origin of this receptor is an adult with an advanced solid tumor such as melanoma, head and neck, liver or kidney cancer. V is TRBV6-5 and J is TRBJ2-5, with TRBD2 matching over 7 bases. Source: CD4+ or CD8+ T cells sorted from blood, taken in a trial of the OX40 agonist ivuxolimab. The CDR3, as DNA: TGTGCCAGCAGCCGCGGTGGGGGGGATGGAGAGACCCAGTACTTC. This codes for CASSRGGGDGETQYF.